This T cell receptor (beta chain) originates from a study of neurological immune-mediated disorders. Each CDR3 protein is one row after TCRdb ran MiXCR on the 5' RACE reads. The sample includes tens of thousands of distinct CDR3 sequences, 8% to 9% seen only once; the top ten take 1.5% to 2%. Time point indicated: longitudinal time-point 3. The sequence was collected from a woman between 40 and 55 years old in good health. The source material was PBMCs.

As DNA, the CDR3 is TGTGCCAGCAGCTTGGTAGGGGGGGACGAGCAGTACTTC. Amino acids: CASSLVGGDEQYF. The chain joins TRBV5-6 to TRBJ2-7, with a possible D match to TRBD2 (7 bases). The V gene's germline CDR1 is SGHDT and CDR2 YYEEEE. The CDR3 loop spans 13 amino acids. Trimming removed 0 bases at V and 5 bases at J, with 9 bases between.